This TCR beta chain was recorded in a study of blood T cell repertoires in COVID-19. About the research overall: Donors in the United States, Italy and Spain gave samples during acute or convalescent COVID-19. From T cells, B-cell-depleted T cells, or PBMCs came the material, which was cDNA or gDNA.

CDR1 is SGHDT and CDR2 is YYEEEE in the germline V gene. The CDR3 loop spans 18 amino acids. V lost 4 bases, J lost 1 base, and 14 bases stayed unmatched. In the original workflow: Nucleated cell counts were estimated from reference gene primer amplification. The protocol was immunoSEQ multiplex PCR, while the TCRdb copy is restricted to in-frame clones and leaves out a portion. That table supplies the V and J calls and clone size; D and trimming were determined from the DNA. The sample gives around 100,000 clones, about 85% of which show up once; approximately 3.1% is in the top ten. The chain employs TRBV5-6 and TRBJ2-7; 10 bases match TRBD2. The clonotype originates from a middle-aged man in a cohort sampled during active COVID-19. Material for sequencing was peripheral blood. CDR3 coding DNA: TGTGCCAGCAGCGCGAGGGTAGCGGGGGGCCTTCTTTCCTACGAGCAGTACTTC. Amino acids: CASSARVAGGLLSYEQYF.